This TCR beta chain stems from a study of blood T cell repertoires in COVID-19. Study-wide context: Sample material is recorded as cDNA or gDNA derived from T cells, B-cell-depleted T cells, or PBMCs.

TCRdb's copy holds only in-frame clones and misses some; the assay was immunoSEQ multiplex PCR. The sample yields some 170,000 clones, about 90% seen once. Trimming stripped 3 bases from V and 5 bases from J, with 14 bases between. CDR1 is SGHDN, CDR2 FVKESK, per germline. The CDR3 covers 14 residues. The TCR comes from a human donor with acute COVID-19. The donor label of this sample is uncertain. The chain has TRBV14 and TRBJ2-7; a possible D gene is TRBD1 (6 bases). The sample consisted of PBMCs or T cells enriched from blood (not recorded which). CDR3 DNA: TGTGCCAGCAGCCAGCGAACAGGGTCCGACGAGCAGTACTTC. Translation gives CASSQRTGSDEQYF.